Below are 14 T cell receptor beta chains sequenced from a single sample in a study of neurological immune-mediated disorders. TCRdb reprocessed the 5' RACE reads via MiXCR and lists one record per CDR3 protein. This table has roughly 28,000 distinct CDR3 sequences, about 3.5% appearing once. The sequencing sample was made of PBMCs. The source of these receptors is a woman under 40 with multiple sclerosis.

This clonotype was recorded many times. The CDR3 DNA sequence: TGTGCCACCCGTGGGGGGGCCGCTATACAAGAGACCCAGTACTTC. Amino acids: CATRGGAAIQETQYF. The chain has TRBV6-5 and TRBJ2-5, with a weak D call TRBD2 (7 bases). The V and J ends lost 10 bases and 2 bases respectively, with 20 bases between them. The CDR3 runs to 15 residues. Germline CDR1 MNHEY, CDR2 SVGAGI.

This clonotype came up many times. The J gene is TRBJ2-2, the V gene TRBV27, with a possible D match to TRBD2 (6 bases). The CDR3 runs to 13 residues. V was trimmed by 5 bases and J by 8 bases, leaving 12 bases between them. In germline, CDR1 is MNHEY, CDR2 SMNVEV (reference sequence). The DNA for the CDR3 is TGTGCCAGCAGTCCGGGGAGGTCGGGGGAGCTGTTTTTT. Protein: CASSPGRSGELFF.

This sequence joins TRBV20-1 and TRBJ2-7; D tentatively fits TRBD1 or TRBD2 (5 bases each). This CDR3 is built from 13 residues. Trimming removed 1 base at V and 7 bases at J, with 14 bases between. The V gene's germline CDR1 is DFQATT and CDR2 SNEGSKA (reference sequence). Here the CDR3 reads CSARVRGPKEQYF. The CDR3 DNA reads as TGCAGTGCTAGAGTAAGGGGACCAAAAGAGCAGTACTTC.

At least ten counts were recorded for this clonotype. The chain recombines TRBV5-1 with TRBJ2-1; 7 bases fit TRBD2. Per the germline V gene, CDR1 is SGHRS and CDR2 is YFSETQ. With 0 bases clipped from V and 5 bases from J, the junction kept 2 bases outside the gene matches. The CDR3 consists of 14 residues. The CDR3 loop reads CASSLGAGDNEQFF. In DNA form, the CDR3 reads TGCGCCAGCAGCTTGGGTGCGGGAGACAATGAGCAGTTCTTC.

This clonotype qualifies as medium-sized. The chain joins TRBV28 to TRBJ1-3; D is undetermined. Germline CDR1 MDHEN, CDR2 SYDVKM. The CDR3 contains 14 residues. V was shortened by 2 bases and J by 0 bases, with 5 bases between the two germline ends. CDR3: CASSLTLSGNTIYF. The CDR3 DNA follows: TGTGCCAGCAGTTTAACCCTCTCTGGAAACACCATATATTTT.

This clonotype occurred many times. The V call is TRBV6-5, the J call TRBJ1-6; tentatively, D is TRBD1 (5 bases). The germline V and J ends were trimmed by 5 bases and 10 bases, with 18 bases remaining between them. CDR1 and CDR2 from the germline V gene are MNHEY and SVGAGI. There are 15 residues in the CDR3. Here the CDR3 DNA reads TGTGCCAGCAGTCCCGTGGCAGGGTTGCAGTCACCCCTCCACTTT. This translates into CASSPVAGLQSPLHF.

This clonotype was picked up a small number of times. A much larger clone is a single base away; this may be a read error. The chain is built from TRBV4-1 and TRBJ2-3; 15 bases are shared with TRBD2. Germline values: CDR1 MGHRA, CDR2 YSYEKL. This CDR3 has 18 amino acids. For the CDR3, the DNA is TGCGCCAGCAACCAACCGGGACTAGCGGGAGGTCCCACAGATACGCAGTATTTT. Amino acid sequence: CASNQPGLAGGPTDTQYF.

As for this clonotype: Compared with germline, one end of the junction differs, possibly owing to a read error. The chain combines TRBV7-2 with TRBJ1-5; 7 nucleotides align to TRBD1. The CDR3 covers 15 residues. Germline CDR1 and CDR2: SGHTA and FQGNSA. The CDR3 bases are TGTGCCAGCAGCTTTTCAGGGGGGGGAAATCAGCCCCAGAATTTT. It codes for CASSFSGGGNQPQNF.

This clonotype rates as medium-sized. The V and J genes are TRBV3-1 and TRBJ2-1, with D possibly TRBD1 on 6 matching bases. The CDR3 runs to 13 residues. The V and J ends lost 3 bases and 5 bases respectively, with 8 bases between them. The germline gives CDR1 LGHDT, CDR2 YNNKEL (reference sequence). The CDR3 reads CASSHAGDNEQFF. CDR3 sequence (DNA): TGTGCCAGCAGCCATGCAGGGGACAATGAGCAGTTCTTC.

This clonotype was recorded at least ten times. The chain links TRBV7-2 to TRBJ1-2; D call uncertain. Trimming removed 3 bases at V and 3 bases at J, with 14 bases between. The germline V gene has CDR1 SGHTA and CDR2 FQGNSA. The CDR3 is 15 amino acids. CDR3 DNA: TGTGCCAGCAGCTTCACTTCAGCCTCTGACTATGGCTACACCTTC. Translating gives CASSFTSASDYGYTF.

This clonotype has at least ten counts. This may come from a read error, since a much larger clone is one base off. The J gene is TRBJ2-7, the V gene TRBV4-3; D is unclear. CDR1 is LGHNA, CDR2 YSLEER, per germline. Trimming removed 0 bases at V and 2 bases at J, with 11 bases between. The CDR3 covers 15 residues. The CDR3 sequence is CASSQEVEGAYEQYF. The CDR3 DNA sequence: TGCGCCAGCAGCCAAGAGGTCGAAGGAGCCTACGAGCAGTACTTC.

This clonotype was seen ten or more times. The chain joins TRBV29-1 to TRBJ2-7, with TRBD1 matching over 7 bases. Trimming at V came to 1 base and at J to 2 bases, leaving 11 bases not matched to a gene. CDR3 length: 16 amino acids. The V gene's germline CDR1 is SQVTM and CDR2 ANQGSEA. The CDR3 coding sequence is TGCAGCGTTGAAGCGAAGAAGACGACAGGGACCTACGAGCAGTACTTC. Its protein product is CSVEAKKTTGTYEQYF.

This clonotype was counted ten times or more. The chain has TRBV11-3 and TRBJ2-5, with D hard to call. Germline V gives CDR1 SGHNT, CDR2 YENEEA. The CDR3 is 14 residues long. Trimming removed 5 bases at V and 5 bases at J, with 15 bases between. Here the CDR3 reads CASSPLLRGETQYF. The CDR3 DNA reads as TGTGCCAGCAGCCCGCTGCTCCGCGGTGAGACCCAGTACTTC. Using reference TRBV11-3 and TRBJ2-5 for the parts outside the CDR3, the full variable domain is EAGVVQSPRYKIIEKKQPVAFWCNPISGHNTLYWYLQNLGQGPELLIRYENEEAVDDSQLPKDRFSAERLKGVDSTLKIQPAELGDSAVYLCASSPLLRGETQYFGPGTRLLVL.

This clonotype was counted many times. The rearrangement links TRBV5-4 to TRBJ2-1; D might be TRBD2 (6 bases). Trimming stripped 0 bases from V and 4 bases from J, with 14 bases between. The CDR3 runs 16 residues. Germline V gene lookup returns CDR1 SGHNT and CDR2 YYREEE (reference sequence). The CDR3 DNA reads as TGTGCCAGCAGCTTGGCCGGGTTAGCGGAATACAATGAGCAGTTCTTC. It encodes CASSLAGLAEYNEQFF.